The 6 T cell receptor beta chains below all came from one sample that was sequenced in a study of control samples from healthy donors and cancer patients. Sequencing was performed with immunoSEQ multiplex PCR; in TCRdb, only in-frame clones are kept and a portion is missing. Found here are roughly 94,000 clones, approximately 84% of them singletons; the top ten hold roughly 40%. The sample consisted of PBMCs. Every receptor here comes from a man aged 65 to 85 with lung cancer.

The chain has TRBV11-2 and TRBJ2-1; 7 bases map to TRBD2. The CDR3 has 15 amino acids. After removal of 5 bases from V and 0 bases from J, the junction contained 4 bases not matched to a gene. Germline CDR1 is SGHAT and CDR2 is FQNNGV. CDR3 region: CASSGRGSSYNEQFF. In nucleotides, the CDR3 is TGTGCCAGCAGCGGGCGGGGGAGCTCCTACAATGAGCAGTTCTTC.

In its sample, this clone was seen once. V is TRBV18 and J is TRBJ2-4; 9 bases match TRBD1. There are 16 residues in the CDR3. The germline V gene has CDR1 KGHSH and CDR2 LQKENI. Trimming at V came to 3 bases and at J to 0 bases, leaving 3 bases not matched to a gene. The CDR3 loop is CASSPGTGLAKNIQYF. DNA of the CDR3: TGTGCCAGCTCACCCGGGACAGGGTTAGCCAAAAACATTCAGTACTTC.

The rearrangement uses TRBV15 and TRBJ2-7; 12 nucleotides line up with TRBD2. V lost 1 base and J lost 2; bases outside the gene matches: 9. There are 18 residues in the CDR3. Germline values: CDR1 LNHNV, CDR2 YYDKDF (reference sequence). The CDR3 region has the DNA TGTGCCACCAGCAGAGCTCGGACTAGCGGGGCTAATCCCTACGAGCAGTACTTC. This translates into CATSRARTSGANPYEQYF.

This chain joins TRBV11-2 and TRBJ1-5; possible D gene TRBD1, 5 bases. Germline-derived CDR1 and CDR2 are SGHAT and FQNNGV. With 3 bases removed from V and 5 bases from J, the gap between germline ends came to 11 bases. This CDR3 region has 14 residues. CDR3 coding DNA: TGTGCCAGCAGCTTGAGGGGATCTCATCAGCCCCAGCATTTT. Translating gives CASSLRGSHQPQHF.

The genes are TRBV7-2 and TRBJ1-1, with 8 bases matching TRBD1. CDR1 and CDR2 from the germline V gene are SGHTA and FQGNSA. This CDR3 is built from 16 residues. Unmatched junction bases numbered 11, after V lost 4 bases and J lost 4 bases. CDR3 residues: CASSSRTGRRSTEAFF. DNA of the CDR3: TGTGCCAGCAGCTCACGGACAGGGAGGAGGAGCACTGAAGCTTTCTTT.

This clone appeared a few times. The chain has TRBV5-4 and TRBJ2-1, with TRBD2 matching 9 bases. J lost 2 bases, V lost 4 bases, and 4 bases had no gene match. The CDR3 extends over 15 amino acids. CDR1 and CDR2 from the germline V gene are SGHNT and YYREEE (reference sequence). The CDR3 coding sequence is TGTGCCAGCAGCCGCGGGGGGGCCGCCTACAATGAGCAGTTCTTC. This codes for CASSRGGAAYNEQFF.